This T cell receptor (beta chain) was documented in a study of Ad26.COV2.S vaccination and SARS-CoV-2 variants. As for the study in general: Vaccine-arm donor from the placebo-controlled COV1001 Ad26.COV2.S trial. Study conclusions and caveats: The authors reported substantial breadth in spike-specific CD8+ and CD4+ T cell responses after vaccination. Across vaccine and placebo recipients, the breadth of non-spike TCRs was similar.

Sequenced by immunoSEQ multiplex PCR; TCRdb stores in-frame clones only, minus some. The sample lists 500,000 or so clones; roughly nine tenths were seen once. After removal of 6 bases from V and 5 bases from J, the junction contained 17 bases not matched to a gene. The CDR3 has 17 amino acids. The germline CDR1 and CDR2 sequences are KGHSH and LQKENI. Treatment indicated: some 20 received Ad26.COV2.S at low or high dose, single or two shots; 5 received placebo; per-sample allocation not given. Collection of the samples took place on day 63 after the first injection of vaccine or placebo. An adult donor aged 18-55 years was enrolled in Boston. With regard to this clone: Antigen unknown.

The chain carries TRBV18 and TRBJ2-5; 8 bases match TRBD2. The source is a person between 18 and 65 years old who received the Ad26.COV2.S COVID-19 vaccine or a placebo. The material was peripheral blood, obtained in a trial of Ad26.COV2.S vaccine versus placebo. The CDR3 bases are TGTGCCAGCTCCCTCCCGCGGAAGAGCGGGGGTGGGGAGACCCAGTACTTC. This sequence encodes CASSLPRKSGGGETQYF.